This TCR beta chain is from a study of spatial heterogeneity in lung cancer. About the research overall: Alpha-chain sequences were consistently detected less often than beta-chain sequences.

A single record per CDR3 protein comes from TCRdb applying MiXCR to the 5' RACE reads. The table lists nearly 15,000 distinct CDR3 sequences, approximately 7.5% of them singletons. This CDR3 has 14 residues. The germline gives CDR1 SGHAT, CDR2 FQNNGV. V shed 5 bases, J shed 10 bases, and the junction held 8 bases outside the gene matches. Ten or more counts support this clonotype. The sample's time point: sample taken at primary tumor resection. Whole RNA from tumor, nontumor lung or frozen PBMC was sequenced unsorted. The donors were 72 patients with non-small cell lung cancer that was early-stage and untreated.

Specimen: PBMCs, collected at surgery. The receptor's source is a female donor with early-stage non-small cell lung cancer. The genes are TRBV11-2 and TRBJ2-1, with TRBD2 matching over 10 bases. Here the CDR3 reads CASSHSGTSAEQFF. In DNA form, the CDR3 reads TGTGCCAGCAGCCACTCCGGGACTAGCGCCGAGCAGTTCTTC.